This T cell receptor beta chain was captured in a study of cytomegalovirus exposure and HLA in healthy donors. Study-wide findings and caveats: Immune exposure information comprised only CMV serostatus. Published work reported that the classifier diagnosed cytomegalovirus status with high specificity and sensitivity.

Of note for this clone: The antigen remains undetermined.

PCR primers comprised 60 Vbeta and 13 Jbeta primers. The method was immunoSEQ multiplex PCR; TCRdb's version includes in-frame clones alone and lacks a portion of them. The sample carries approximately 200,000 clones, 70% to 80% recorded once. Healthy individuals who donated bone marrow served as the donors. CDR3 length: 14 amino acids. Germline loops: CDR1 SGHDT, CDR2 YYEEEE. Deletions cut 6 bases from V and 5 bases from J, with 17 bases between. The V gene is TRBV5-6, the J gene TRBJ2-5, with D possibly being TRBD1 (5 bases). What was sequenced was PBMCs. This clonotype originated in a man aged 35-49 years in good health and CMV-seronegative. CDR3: CASISETAGETQYF. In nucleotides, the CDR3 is TGTGCCAGCATCTCTGAGACCGCAGGGGAGACCCAGTACTTC.